This T cell receptor (beta chain) was sequenced during a study of blood T cell repertoires in COVID-19. On the study more broadly: T cells, B-cell-depleted T cells, or PBMCs supplied cDNA or gDNA.

Germline loops: CDR1 SNHLY, CDR2 FYNNEI. V gave up 7 bases and J gave up 6 bases, with 12 bases separating them. This CDR3 spans 13 amino acids. Seattle cases were enrolled at active infection and followed longitudinally. Authors' data handling: Nucleated cell number was recorded as an estimate derived from reference gene primer amplification. Libraries were prepared by immunoSEQ multiplex PCR; TCRdb keeps only in-frame clonotypes and omits some of them. The D gene and trimming were derived from the DNA, and the V and J assignments and clone size from that table. In the table there are roughly 380,000 clones, about nine tenths of which are singletons.

The sequenced sample was peripheral blood. This chain connects TRBV2 to TRBJ2-2; D is uncertain. The source of this sequence is a middle-aged woman with COVID-19, enrolled during active disease. CDR3 in DNA: TGTGCCAGCACCACCAACGGTCCCGGGGAGCTGTTTTTT. Its translation is CASTTNGPGELFF.